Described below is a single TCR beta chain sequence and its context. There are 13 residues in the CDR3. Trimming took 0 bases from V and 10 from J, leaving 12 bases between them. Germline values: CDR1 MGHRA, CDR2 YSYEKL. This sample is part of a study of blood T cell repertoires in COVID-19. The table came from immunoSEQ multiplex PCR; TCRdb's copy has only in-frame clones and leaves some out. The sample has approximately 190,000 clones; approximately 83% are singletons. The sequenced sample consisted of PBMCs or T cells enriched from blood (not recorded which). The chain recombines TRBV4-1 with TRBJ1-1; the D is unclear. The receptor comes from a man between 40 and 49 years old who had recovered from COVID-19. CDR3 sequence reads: CASSQERNLGAFF. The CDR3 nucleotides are TGCGCCAGCAGCCAAGAGAGGAATCTGGGAGCTTTCTTT.